A single sample is the source of the 9 T cell receptor beta chains below, sequenced in a study of T cells in Graves' hyperthyroidism and ophthalmopathy. Researchers amplified the TCR beta CDR3 regions from RNA transcripts. The TCR CDR3 first-round RT-PCR relied on the HTBI primer set. TCRdb reprocessed the multiplex PCR reads via MiXCR and lists one record per CDR3 protein. The sample carries under 600,000 distinct CDR3 sequences, 15% to 20% recorded once. What was sequenced was blood. All receptors come from a middle-aged woman with Graves' ophthalmopathy.

This rearrangement joins TRBV3-1 to TRBJ1-4; D unresolved. CDR3 size: 15 residues. Germline assignment: CDR1 LGHDT and CDR2 YNNKEL (reference sequence). Trimming pared 5 bases from V and 4 bases from J, leaving 14 bases between. The CDR3 DNA reads as TGTGCCAGCAGCGTCGGGAGAACGGGTAATGAAAAACTGTTTTTT. It specifies CASSVGRTGNEKLFF.

This clonotype appeared many times. The chain has TRBV12-3 or TRBV12-4 and TRBJ2-1; 8 bases line up with TRBD2. The CDR3 contains 18 residues. With 6 bases clipped from V and 0 bases from J, the junction kept 13 bases outside the gene matches. CDR3: CASSSTPTSGLSYNEQFF. The DNA for the CDR3 is TGTGCCAGCAGCTCCACCCCCACTAGCGGCCTCTCCTACAATGAGCAGTTCTTC.

This clonotype turned up a few times. The chain recombines TRBV13 with TRBJ2-1, with 14 bases that match TRBD2. The CDR3 is 20 residues long. V gave up 0 bases and J gave up 4 bases; unmatched junction bases: 11. Germline V lookup: CDR1 PRHDT, CDR2 FYEKMQ (reference sequence). The CDR3 DNA reads as TGTGCCAGCAGCTTAGGTGGCGGGACTAGCGGGAGTACGGGTTACAATGAGCAGTTCTTC. Its protein product is CASSLGGGTSGSTGYNEQFF.

This clonotype appeared many times. The chain uses TRBV3-1 and TRBJ2-7, with D hard to call. This CDR3 region has 15 residues. Germline V lookup: CDR1 LGHDT, CDR2 YNNKEL (reference sequence). Trimming shortened V by 1 base and J by 2 bases, and 12 bases separated the two germline ends. CDR3 region: CASSQGRPGAYEQYF. DNA for the CDR3: TGTGCCAGCAGCCAAGGACGCCCGGGCGCCTACGAGCAGTACTTC.

V and J are TRBV18 and TRBJ1-2; D unresolved. CDR3 length: 14 residues. V lost 5 bases and J 8 bases, leaving 18 bases between the germline ends. Per the germline V gene, CDR1 is KGHSH and CDR2 is LQKENI. The CDR3 DNA reads as TGTGCCAGCTCAGGAATGGACCGTCTGCGGGGCTACACCTTC. Translated, it gives CASSGMDRLRGYTF.

This clonotype was counted a few times. The chain recombines TRBV6-1 with TRBJ1-2, with D possibly TRBD1 on 6 matching bases. The ends were cut back, 10 bases at V and 4 bases at J, with 13 bases in the middle. The germline gives CDR1 MNHNS, CDR2 SASEGT. The CDR3 covers 12 residues. CDR3 DNA: TGTGCCACCTACGGACAGATCTATGGCTACACCTTC. Translation gives CATYGQIYGYTF.

The table lists this clonotype with a few counts. The chain joins TRBV30 to TRBJ1-3; 9 bases align to TRBD1. The CDR3 is 15 amino acids. V dropped 3 bases and J dropped 7; count of bases not matched to a gene: 10. Germline V gives CDR1 GTSNPN, CDR2 SVGIG (reference sequence). The CDR3 reads CAWRGGGDRGNTIYF. CDR3 DNA: TGTGCCTGGAGAGGAGGTGGTGACAGGGGGAACACCATATATTTT.

This clonotype showed up many times. The rearrangement links TRBV27 to TRBJ1-2; D is possibly TRBD1 (5 bases). The CDR3 is made up of 14 amino acids. Trimming took 5 bases from V and 5 from J, leaving 15 bases between them. Germline-derived CDR1 and CDR2 are MNHEY and SMNVEV (reference sequence). CDR3 in DNA: TGTGCCAGCAGTGTAGGCCAGGGACTATATGGCTACACCTTC. Translation gives CASSVGQGLYGYTF.

The V and J genes are TRBV2 and TRBJ2-2; 8 nucleotides match TRBD2. V lost 7 bases, J lost 4 bases, and 8 bases stayed unmatched. The CDR3 spans 15 residues. Looked up from germline, CDR1 is SNHLY and CDR2 is FYNNEI. The CDR3 reads CASIRTSGSTGELFF. The CDR3 DNA follows: TGTGCCAGCATTCGTACTAGCGGTAGCACCGGGGAGCTGTTTTTT.